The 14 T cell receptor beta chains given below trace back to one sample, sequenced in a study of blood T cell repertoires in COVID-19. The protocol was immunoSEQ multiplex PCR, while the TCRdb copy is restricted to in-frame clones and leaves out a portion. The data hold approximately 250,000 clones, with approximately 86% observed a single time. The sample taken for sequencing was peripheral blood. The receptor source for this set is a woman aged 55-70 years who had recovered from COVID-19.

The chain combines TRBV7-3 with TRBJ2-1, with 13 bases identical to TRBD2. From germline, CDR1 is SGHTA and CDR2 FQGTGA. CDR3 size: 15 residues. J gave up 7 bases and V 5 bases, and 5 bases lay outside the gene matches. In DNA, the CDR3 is TGTGCCAGCAGCGCCGGGACTAGCGGGGTGAATGAGCAGTTCTTC. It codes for CASSAGTSGVNEQFF.

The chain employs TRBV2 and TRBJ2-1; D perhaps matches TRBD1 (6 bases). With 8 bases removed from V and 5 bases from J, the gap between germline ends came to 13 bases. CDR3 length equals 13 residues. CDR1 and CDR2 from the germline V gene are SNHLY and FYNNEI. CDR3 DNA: TGTGCCAGCTCCGTCCGGGACAACAATGAGCAGTTCTTC. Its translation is CASSVRDNNEQFF.

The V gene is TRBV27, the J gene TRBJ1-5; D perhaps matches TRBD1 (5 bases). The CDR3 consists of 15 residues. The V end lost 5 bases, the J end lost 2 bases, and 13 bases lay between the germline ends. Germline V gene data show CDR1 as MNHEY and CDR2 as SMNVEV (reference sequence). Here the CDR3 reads CASSLGPGGNQPQHF. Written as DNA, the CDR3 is TGTGCCAGCAGTCTGGGCCCGGGGGGCAATCAGCCCCAGCATTTT.

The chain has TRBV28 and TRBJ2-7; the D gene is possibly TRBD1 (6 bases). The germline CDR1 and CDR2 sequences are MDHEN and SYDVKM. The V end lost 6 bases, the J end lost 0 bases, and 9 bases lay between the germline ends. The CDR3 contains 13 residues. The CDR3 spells CASRMDSSYEQYF. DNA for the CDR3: TGTGCCAGCAGGATGGACAGCTCCTACGAGCAGTACTTC.

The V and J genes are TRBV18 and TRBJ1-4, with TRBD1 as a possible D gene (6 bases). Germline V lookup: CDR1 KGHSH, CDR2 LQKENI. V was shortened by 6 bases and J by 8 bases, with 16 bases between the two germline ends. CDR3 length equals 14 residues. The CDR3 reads CASSRGGEAEKLFF. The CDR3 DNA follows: TGTGCCAGCTCTCGCGGGGGCGAGGCAGAAAAACTGTTTTTT.

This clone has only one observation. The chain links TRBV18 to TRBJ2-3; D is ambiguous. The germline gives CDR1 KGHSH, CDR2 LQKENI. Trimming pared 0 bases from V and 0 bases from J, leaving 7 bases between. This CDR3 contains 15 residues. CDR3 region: CASSPPVGSTDTQYF. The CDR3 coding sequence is TGTGCCAGCTCACCACCGGTTGGCAGCACAGATACGCAGTATTTT.

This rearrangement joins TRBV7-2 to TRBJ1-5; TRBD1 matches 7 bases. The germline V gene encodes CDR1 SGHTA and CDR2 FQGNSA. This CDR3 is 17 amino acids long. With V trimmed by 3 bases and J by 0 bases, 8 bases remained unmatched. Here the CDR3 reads CASSFPTGTGSNQPQHF. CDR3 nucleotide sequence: TGTGCCAGCAGCTTTCCGACAGGGACGGGTAGCAATCAGCCCCAGCATTTT. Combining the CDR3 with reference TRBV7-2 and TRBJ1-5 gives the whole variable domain GAGVSQSPSNKVTEKGKDVELRCDPISGHTALYWYRQSLGQGLEFLIYFQGNSAPDKSGLPSDRFSAERTGGSVSTLTIQRTQQEDSAVYLCASSFPTGTGSNQPQHFGDGTRLSIL.

Here the CDR3 DNA reads TGTGCCAGCAGTGGGTCGTTCGTAGGGGACTTCTATGGCTACACCTTC. Its translation: CASSGSFVGDFYGYTF. The J gene is TRBJ1-2, the V gene TRBV2, with D possibly TRBD1 on 5 matching bases. This CDR3 has 16 residues. V was clipped by 4 bases and J by 4 bases, with 19 bases between them. In germline, CDR1 is SNHLY, CDR2 FYNNEI.

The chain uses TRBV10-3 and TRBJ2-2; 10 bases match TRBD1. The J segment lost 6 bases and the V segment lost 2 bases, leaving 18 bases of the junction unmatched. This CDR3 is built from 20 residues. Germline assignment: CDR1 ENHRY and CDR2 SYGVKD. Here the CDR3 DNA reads TGTGCCATCAGTGAGCGGACAGGGGGTCTGCGGGACCCCGGCGCCGGGGAGCTGTTTTTT. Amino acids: CAISERTGGLRDPGAGELFF.

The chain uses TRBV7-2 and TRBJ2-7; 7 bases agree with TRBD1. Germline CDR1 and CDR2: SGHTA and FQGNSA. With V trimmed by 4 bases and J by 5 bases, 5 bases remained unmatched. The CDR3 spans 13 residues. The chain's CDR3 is CASSSQGTNEQYF. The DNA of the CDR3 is TGTGCCAGCAGCTCACAGGGGACCAACGAGCAGTACTTC. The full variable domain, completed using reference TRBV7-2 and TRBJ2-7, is GAGVSQSPSNKVTEKGKDVELRCDPISGHTALYWYRQSLGQGLEFLIYFQGNSAPDKSGLPSDRFSAERTGGSVSTLTIQRTQQEDSAVYLCASSSQGTNEQYFGPGTRLTVT.

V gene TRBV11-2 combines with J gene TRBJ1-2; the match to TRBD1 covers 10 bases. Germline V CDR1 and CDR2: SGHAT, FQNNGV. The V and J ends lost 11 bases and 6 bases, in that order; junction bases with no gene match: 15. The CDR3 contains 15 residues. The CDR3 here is CALPLDRGDPHGYTF. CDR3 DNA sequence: TGTGCCCTCCCCCTGGACAGGGGGGATCCTCATGGCTACACCTTC.

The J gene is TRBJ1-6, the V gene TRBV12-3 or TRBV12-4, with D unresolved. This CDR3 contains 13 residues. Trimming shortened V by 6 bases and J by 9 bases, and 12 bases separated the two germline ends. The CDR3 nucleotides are TGTGCCAGCAGCCCCCAGGCAGTTTCACCCCTCCACTTT. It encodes CASSPQAVSPLHF.

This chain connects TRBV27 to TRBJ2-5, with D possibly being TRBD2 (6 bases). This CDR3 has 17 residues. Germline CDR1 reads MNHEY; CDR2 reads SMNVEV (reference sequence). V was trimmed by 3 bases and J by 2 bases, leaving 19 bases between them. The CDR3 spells CASSFQGRRVKQETQYF. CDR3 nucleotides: TGTGCCAGCAGTTTTCAGGGAAGGAGGGTCAAGCAAGAGACCCAGTACTTC.

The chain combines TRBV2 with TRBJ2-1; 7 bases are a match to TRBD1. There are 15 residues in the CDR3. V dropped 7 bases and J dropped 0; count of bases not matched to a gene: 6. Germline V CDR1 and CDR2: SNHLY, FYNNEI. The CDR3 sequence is CASIRDRTSYNEQFF. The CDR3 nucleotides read TGTGCCAGCATCCGGGACAGAACCTCCTACAATGAGCAGTTCTTC.